Listed below are T cell receptor beta chains from one sample, sequenced in a study of blood T cell repertoires in COVID-19. The data were produced by immunoSEQ multiplex PCR, yet TCRdb's version contains in-frame clones alone and is incomplete. The repertoire has a few hundred thousand clones, around 87% of them found once; the top ten carry 2% to 2.5%. Sequenced sample: peripheral blood. The receptors were sampled from a woman in her forties or fifties who had recovered from COVID-19. CDR3s include the opening cysteine and the closing phenylalanine or tryptophan. Each record gives: clone size, V gene, J gene, D gene, CDR3 protein, CDR3 DNA. A D gene is named only where the DNA matches it firmly. Clone size, where shown, is once, few, many, or a class for clones that have expanded.

NA	TRBV6-2/TRBV6-3	TRBJ1-1	TRBD1	CASSSTGATLAFF	TGTGCCAGCAGTTCAACAGGGGCTACTCTTGCTTTCTTT
NA	TRBV7-2	TRBJ2-1	TRBD1	CASNGGTGTYNEQFF	TGTGCCAGCAACGGGGGGACAGGGACCTACAATGAGCAGTTCTTC
NA	TRBV19	TRBJ2-7	TRBD2	CASSRRVTSGPNEQYF	TGTGCCAGTAGTCGTCGGGTTACTAGCGGGCCTAACGAGCAGTACTTC
NA	TRBV6-5	TRBJ2-7	NA	CASRLAYEQYF	TGTGCCAGCAGGTTAGCATACGAGCAGTACTTC
NA	TRBV4-3	TRBJ1-2	NA	CASSQGTQGLYGYTF	TGCGCCAGCAGCCAAGGAACCCAGGGTCTCTATGGCTACACCTTC
NA	TRBV21-1	TRBJ1-4	NA	CASSKSLGGAGEKLFF	TGTGCCAGCAGCAAAAGCCTAGGGGGGGCAGGTGAAAAACTGTTTTTT
NA	TRBV4-2	TRBJ2-1	NA	CASSLGVQARGEQFF	TGTGCCAGCAGCCTCGGGGTCCAGGCCAGAGGTGAGCAGTTCTTC
NA	TRBV15	TRBJ2-6	NA	CATSRDLRQGSPISGANVLTF	TGTGCCACCAGCAGAGATCTCCGGCAGGGGAGTCCAATCTCTGGGGCCAACGTCCTGACTTTC
NA	TRBV14	TRBJ1-3	NA	CASSQDRVTIYF	TGTGCCAGCAGCCAAGATCGGGTCACCATATATTTT
NA	TRBV6-5	TRBJ2-1	TRBD2	CASRTPSGRAWEQFF	TGTGCCAGCAGAACCCCTAGCGGGAGGGCCTGGGAGCAGTTCTTC
NA	TRBV4-3	TRBJ1-5	NA	CASSHSAGYDQPQHF	TGCGCCAGCAGCCACTCGGCAGGGTACGATCAGCCCCAGCATTTT
once	TRBV14	TRBJ1-2	TRBD1	CASSRQGLDNYGYTF	TGTGCCAGCAGCCGACAGGGATTAGATAACTATGGCTACACCTTC
NA	TRBV12-5	TRBJ2-2	TRBD1	CASGLGQGMNTGELFF	TGTGCTAGTGGTCTTGGACAGGGGATGAACACCGGGGAGCTGTTTTTT
once	TRBV19	TRBJ1-6	NA	CASAQGRYNSPLHF	TGTGCCAGTGCCCAGGGTCGTTATAATTCACCCCTCCACTTT
once	TRBV7-6	TRBJ1-1	NA	CASSDGAEAFF	TGTGCCAGCAGCGACGGGGCTGAAGCTTTCTTT
once	TRBV6-5	TRBJ2-1	TRBD2	CASSSTSGSSYNEQFF	TGTGCCAGCAGTTCGACTAGCGGGTCCTCCTACAATGAGCAGTTCTTC
few	TRBV30	TRBJ2-7	TRBD1	CAWSPGTGTIYEQYF	TGTGCCTGGAGTCCCGGGACAGGGACGATCTACGAGCAGTACTTC
NA	TRBV11-2	TRBJ2-3	TRBD2	CASSLALAGADTQYF	TGTGCCAGCAGCTTAGCACTAGCGGGAGCAGATACGCAGTATTTT
NA	TRBV15	TRBJ1-2	NA	CATSPRDSGYGYTF	TGTGCCACCAGCCCACGGGACTCCGGCTATGGCTACACCTTC
NA	TRBV7-2	TRBJ1-5	TRBD1	CASSLGQGSNQPQHF	TGTGCCAGCAGCTTAGGACAGGGCAGCAATCAGCCCCAGCATTTT
once	TRBV27	TRBJ2-6	NA	CASSFGSGANVLTF	TGTGCCAGCAGTTTCGGGTCTGGGGCCAACGTCCTGACTTTC
NA	TRBV15	TRBJ2-1	TRBD2	CATSREGSGRAFGNEQFF	TGTGCCACCAGCAGAGAGGGGAGCGGGAGGGCTTTTGGAAATGAGCAGTTCTTC
once	TRBV30	TRBJ1-6	NA	CAWRDIWSPLHF	TGTGCCTGGCGGGACATCTGGTCACCCCTCCACTTT
NA	TRBV7-2	TRBJ1-2	NA	CASSPIGPGGSYGYTF	TGTGCCAGCAGCCCCATTGGGCCGGGGGGAAGCTATGGCTACACCTTC
NA	TRBV10-3	TRBJ2-1	NA	CAISELGRQANEQFF	TGTGCCATCAGTGAGTTGGGGAGGCAGGCCAATGAGCAGTTCTTC
few	TRBV6-2/TRBV6-3	TRBJ1-5	NA	CASSYGSSNQPQHF	TGTGCCAGCAGTTACGGTAGTAGCAATCAGCCCCAGCATTTT
NA	TRBV6-1	TRBJ1-2	TRBD1	CASSDFPGTGRSDYGYTF	TGTGCCAGCAGTGATTTCCCCGGGACAGGCCGATCTGACTATGGCTACACCTTC
NA	TRBV27	TRBJ1-1	TRBD1	CATGTTGFGTEAFF	TGTGCCACAGGTACGACAGGGTTCGGCACTGAAGCTTTCTTT
NA	TRBV20-1	TRBJ2-5	TRBD2	CSACGGSDQETQYF	TGCAGTGCTTGTGGCGGGAGTGACCAAGAGACCCAGTACTTC